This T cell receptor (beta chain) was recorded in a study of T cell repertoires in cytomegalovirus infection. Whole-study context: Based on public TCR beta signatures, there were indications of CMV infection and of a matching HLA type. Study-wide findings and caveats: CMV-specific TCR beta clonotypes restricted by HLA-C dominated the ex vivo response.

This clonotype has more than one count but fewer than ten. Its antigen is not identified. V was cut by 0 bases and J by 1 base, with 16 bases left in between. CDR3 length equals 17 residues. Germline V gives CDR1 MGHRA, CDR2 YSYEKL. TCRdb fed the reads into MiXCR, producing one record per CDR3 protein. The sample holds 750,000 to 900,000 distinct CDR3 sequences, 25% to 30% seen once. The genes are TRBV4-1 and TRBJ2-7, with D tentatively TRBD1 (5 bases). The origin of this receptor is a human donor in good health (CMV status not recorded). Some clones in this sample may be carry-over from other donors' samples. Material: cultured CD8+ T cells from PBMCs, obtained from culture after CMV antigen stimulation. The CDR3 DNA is TGCGCCAGCAGCCAAGATCCGGGTTTTGGGGCTTCCTACGAGCAGTACTTC. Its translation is CASSQDPGFGASYEQYF.